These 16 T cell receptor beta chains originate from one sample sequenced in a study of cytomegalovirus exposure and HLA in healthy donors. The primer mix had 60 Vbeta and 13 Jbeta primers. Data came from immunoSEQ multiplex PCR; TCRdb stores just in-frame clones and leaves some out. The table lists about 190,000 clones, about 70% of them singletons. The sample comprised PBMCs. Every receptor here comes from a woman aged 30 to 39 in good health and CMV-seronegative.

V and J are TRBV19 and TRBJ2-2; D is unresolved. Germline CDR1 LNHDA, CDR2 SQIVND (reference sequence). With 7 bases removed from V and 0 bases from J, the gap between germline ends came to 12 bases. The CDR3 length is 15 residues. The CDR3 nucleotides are TGTGCCAGTACCAACTACCCTGCGAACACCGGGGAGCTGTTTTTT. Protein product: CASTNYPANTGELFF.

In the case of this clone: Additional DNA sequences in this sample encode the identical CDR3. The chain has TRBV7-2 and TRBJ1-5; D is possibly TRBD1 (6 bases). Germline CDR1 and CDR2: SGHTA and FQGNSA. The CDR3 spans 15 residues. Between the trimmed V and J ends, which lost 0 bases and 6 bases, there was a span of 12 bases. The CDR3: CASSLALTDSQPQHF. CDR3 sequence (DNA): TGTGCCAGCAGCTTAGCACTTACGGACAGTCAGCCCCAGCATTTT.

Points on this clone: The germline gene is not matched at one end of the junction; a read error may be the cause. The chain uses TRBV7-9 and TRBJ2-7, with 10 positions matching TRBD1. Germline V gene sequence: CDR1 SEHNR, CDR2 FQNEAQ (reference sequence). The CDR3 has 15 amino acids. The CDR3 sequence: CSSSPRQGALNEQYF. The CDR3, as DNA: TGTTCCAGCAGCCCCCGACAGGGGGCTCTGAACGAGCAGTACTTC.

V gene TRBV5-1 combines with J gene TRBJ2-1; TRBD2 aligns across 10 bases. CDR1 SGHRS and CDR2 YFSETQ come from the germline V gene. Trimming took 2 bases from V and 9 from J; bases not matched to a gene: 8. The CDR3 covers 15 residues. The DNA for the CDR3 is TGCGCCAGCAGCTTCCGGCCTAGGACTAGCGGTGAGCAGTTCTTC. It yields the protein CASSFRPRTSGEQFF.

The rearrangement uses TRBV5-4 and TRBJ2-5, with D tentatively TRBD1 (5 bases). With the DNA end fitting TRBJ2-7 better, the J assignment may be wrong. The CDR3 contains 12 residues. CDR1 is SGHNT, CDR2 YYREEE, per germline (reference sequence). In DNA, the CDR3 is TGTGCCAGCAGCTTGGAGGGGTACGAGCAGTACTTC. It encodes CASSLEGYEQYF.

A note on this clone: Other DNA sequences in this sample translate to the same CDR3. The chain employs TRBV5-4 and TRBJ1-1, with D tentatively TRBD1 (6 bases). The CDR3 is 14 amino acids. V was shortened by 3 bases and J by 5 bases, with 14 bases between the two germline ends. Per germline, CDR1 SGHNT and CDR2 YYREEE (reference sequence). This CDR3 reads CASSSTGTTTEAFF. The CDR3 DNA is TGTGCCAGCAGCTCGACAGGAACTACGACTGAAGCTTTCTTT. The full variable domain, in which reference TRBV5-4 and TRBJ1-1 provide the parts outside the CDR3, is ETGVTQSPTHLIKTRGQQVTLRCSSQSGHNTVSWYQQALGQGPQFIFQYYREEENGRGNFPPRFSGLQFPNYSSELNVNALELDDSALYLCASSSTGTTTEAFFGQGTRLTVV.

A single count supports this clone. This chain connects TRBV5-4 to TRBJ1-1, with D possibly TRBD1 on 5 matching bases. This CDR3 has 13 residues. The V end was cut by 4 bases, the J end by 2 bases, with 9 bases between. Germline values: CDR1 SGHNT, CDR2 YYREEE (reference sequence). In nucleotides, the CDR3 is TGTGCCAGCAGCGTGGGGCTCAACACTGAAGCTTTCTTT. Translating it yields CASSVGLNTEAFF.

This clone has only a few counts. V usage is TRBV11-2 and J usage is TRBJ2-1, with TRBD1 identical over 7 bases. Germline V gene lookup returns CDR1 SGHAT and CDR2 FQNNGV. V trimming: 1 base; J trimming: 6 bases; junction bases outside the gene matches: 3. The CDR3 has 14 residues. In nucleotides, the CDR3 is TGTGCCAGCAGCTTAGGTCCAGGGGGCAATGAGCAGTTCTTC. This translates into CASSLGPGGNEQFF.

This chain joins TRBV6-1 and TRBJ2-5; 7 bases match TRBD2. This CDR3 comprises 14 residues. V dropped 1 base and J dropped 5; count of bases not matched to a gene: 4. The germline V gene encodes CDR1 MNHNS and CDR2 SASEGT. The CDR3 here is CASSEGGSVETQYF. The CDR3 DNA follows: TGTGCCAGCAGTGAAGGCGGGAGCGTCGAGACCCAGTACTTC.

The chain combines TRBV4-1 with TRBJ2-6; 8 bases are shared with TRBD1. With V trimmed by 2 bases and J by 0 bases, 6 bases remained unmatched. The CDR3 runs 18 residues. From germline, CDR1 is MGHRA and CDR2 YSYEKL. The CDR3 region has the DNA TGCGCCAGCAGCCAACAGGGGGCCGCATTCTCTGGGGCCAACGTCCTGACTTTC. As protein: CASSQQGAAFSGANVLTF.

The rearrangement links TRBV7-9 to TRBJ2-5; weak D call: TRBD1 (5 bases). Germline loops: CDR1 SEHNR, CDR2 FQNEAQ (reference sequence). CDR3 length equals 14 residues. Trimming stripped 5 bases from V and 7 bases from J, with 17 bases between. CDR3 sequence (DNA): TGTGCCAGCAGCCAATATAGGGGCGATGGGACCCAGTACTTC. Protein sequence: CASSQYRGDGTQYF.

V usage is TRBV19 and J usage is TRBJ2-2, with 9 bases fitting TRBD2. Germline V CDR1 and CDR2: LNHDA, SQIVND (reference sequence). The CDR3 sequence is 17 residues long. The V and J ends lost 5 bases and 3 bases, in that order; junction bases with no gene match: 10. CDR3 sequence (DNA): TGTGCCAGTAGTCTTTGGGGCGGGAGGGGGGACACCGGGGAGCTGTTTTTT. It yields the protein CASSLWGGRGDTGELFF.

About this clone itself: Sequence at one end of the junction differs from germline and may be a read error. CDR3 in DNA: TGTGCTAGCAGCCGCCGACAGGGCCAAGAGACCCAGTACTTC. It encodes CASSRRQGQETQYF. The chain joins TRBV7-7 to TRBJ2-5, with 7 bases aligning to TRBD1. Germline CDR1 and CDR2: SSHAT and FNYEAQ (reference sequence). The CDR3 has 14 residues.

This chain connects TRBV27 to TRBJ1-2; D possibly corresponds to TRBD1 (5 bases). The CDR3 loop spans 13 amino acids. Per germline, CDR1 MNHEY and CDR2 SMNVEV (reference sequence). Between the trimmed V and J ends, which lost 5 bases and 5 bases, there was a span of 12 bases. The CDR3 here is CASSPRQTYGYTF. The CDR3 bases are TGTGCCAGCAGTCCCCGACAGACTTATGGCTACACCTTC.

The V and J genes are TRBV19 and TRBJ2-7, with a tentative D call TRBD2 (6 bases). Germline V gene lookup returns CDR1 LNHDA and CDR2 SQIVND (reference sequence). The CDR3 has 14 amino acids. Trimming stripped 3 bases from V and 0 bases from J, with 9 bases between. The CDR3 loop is CASSMGGDSYEQYF. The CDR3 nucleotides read TGTGCCAGTAGTATGGGGGGAGACTCCTACGAGCAGTACTTC.

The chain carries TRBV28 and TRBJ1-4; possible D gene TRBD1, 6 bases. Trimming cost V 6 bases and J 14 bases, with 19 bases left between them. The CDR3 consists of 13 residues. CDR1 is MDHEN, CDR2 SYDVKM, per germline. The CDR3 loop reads CASSPMSRTVLFF. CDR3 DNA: TGTGCCAGCAGCCCGATGTCCCGGACAGTGCTGTTTTTT.